One sample yielded the 8 T cell receptor beta chains listed below, sequenced in a study of cytomegalovirus exposure and HLA in healthy donors. The PCR used 60 Vbeta and 13 Jbeta primers. Repertoires were generated with immunoSEQ multiplex PCR, while TCRdb's copy carries only in-frame clones and drops some. The table records 200,000 to 250,000 clones, about 80% of them present only once. The sequenced sample consisted of PBMCs. The receptors here all came from a man between 18 and 29 years old in good health and CMV-seronegative.

The chain carries TRBV19 and TRBJ2-3; TRBD1 aligns across 10 bases. From germline, CDR1 is LNHDA and CDR2 SQIVND (reference sequence). V was clipped by 6 bases and J by 4 bases; unmatched bases: 4. The CDR3 contains 14 residues. In DNA form, the CDR3 reads TGTGCCAGTAGACACGGACAGGGGGCAGATACGCAGTATTTT. Amino acid sequence: CASRHGQGADTQYF.

The gene calls are TRBV4-1 and TRBJ2-2; tentative D call: TRBD2 (5 bases). V gave up 3 bases and J gave up 2 bases, with 7 bases separating them. This CDR3 is built from 14 residues. Germline V gene sequence: CDR1 MGHRA, CDR2 YSYEKL. In DNA form, the CDR3 reads TGCGCCAGCAGCCAGGACTTAAACACCGGGGAGCTGTTTTTT. Translation: CASSQDLNTGELFF.

Details on this clone: At one of its ends the junction is not consistent with the germline gene, which may arise from a read error. The chain recombines TRBV14 with TRBJ2-5, with D possibly TRBD1 on 5 matching bases. The CDR3 is 11 residues long. The germline CDR1 and CDR2 sequences are SGHDN and FVKESK. Here the CDR3 DNA reads TGTGCCAGCAGCCAAGGACAGACTCAGTACTTC. It translates to CASSQGQTQYF.

V gene TRBV4-1 combines with J gene TRBJ2-7, with 9 nucleotides matching TRBD2. Germline CDR1 and CDR2: MGHRA and YSYEKL. The CDR3 contains 15 residues. After removal of 0 bases from V and 3 bases from J, the junction contained 3 bases not matched to a gene. Written as DNA, the CDR3 is TGCGCCAGCAGCCAAGATGCGGGAGGGAACTACGAGCAGTACTTC. As protein: CASSQDAGGNYEQYF.

The J gene is TRBJ2-7, the V gene TRBV6-5, with 10 bases that match TRBD1. J gave up 7 bases and V 6 bases, and 3 bases lay outside the gene matches. Germline assignment: CDR1 MNHEY and CDR2 SVGAGI. The CDR3 consists of 12 residues. The CDR3 DNA reads as TGTGCCAGCAGAGGGACAGGGGCTGAGCAGTACTTC. Amino acids: CASRGTGAEQYF.

Note on this clone: One end of the junction fails to match germline, which may point to a read error. The sample holds other DNA sequences that translate to the same CDR3. The chain links TRBV5-6 to TRBJ2-7, with D maybe TRBD2 (6 bases). Looked up from germline, CDR1 is SGHDT and CDR2 is YYEEEE. The CDR3 has 13 amino acids. This chain's CDR3 is CASSLGDSNEQYF. CDR3 nucleotide sequence: TGCGCCAGCAGCTTGGGGGACTCCAACGAGCAGTACTTC.

This chain links TRBV10-1 with TRBJ2-1, with D perhaps TRBD1 (6 bases). Trimming took 5 bases from V and 9 from J, leaving 11 bases between them. CDR1 WNHNN and CDR2 SYGVQD come from the germline V gene (reference sequence). The CDR3 runs to 12 residues. The CDR3 bases are TGCGCCAGCAGTCCACAGGGCGGTGAGCAGTTCTTC. As protein: CASSPQGGEQFF.

This clone was recorded a few times. The chain links TRBV7-2 to TRBJ1-1; 8 nucleotides match TRBD1. The CDR3 is 13 residues long. Looked up from germline, CDR1 is SGHTA and CDR2 is FQGNSA. The V segment lost 3 bases and the J segment 6 bases; nucleotides outside the gene matches: 3. The chain's CDR3 is CASSFQGASEAFF. DNA of the CDR3: TGTGCCAGCAGCTTCCAGGGGGCGTCTGAAGCTTTCTTT.